Presented here are 27 T cell receptor beta chains from one specimen sequenced in a study of T cell responses to AZD1222 COVID-19 vaccine. Generated by immunoSEQ multiplex PCR, the TCRdb table keeps only in-frame clones and is missing some. The sample lists over 130,000 clones, 90% to 95% occurring once. The sequencing used peripheral blood, collected on day 0 of AZD1222 vaccination. These receptors all stem from an adult in good health.

The rearrangement uses TRBV2 and TRBJ1-1, with TRBD1 identical over 9 bases. The CDR3 has 16 amino acids. J gave up 11 bases and V 3 bases, and 16 bases lay outside the gene matches. Germline CDR1 reads SNHLY; CDR2 reads FYNNEI. CDR3 amino acids: CASSDLRGTGTWLAFF. Written as DNA, the CDR3 is TGTGCCAGCAGTGATCTACGCGGGACAGGGACCTGGTTGGCTTTCTTT. Supplemented by reference TRBV2 and TRBJ1-1, the full variable domain reads EPEVTQTPSHQVTQMGQEVILRCVPISNHLYFYWYRQILGQKVEFLVSFYNNEISEKSEIFDDQFSVERPDGSNFTLKIRSTKLEDSAMYFCASSDLRGTGTWLAFFGQGTRLTVV.

The V and J genes are TRBV5-5 and TRBJ2-7; tentatively, D is TRBD1 or TRBD2 (6 bases each). The CDR3 is 13 amino acids. With 2 bases removed from V and 5 bases from J, the gap between germline ends came to 11 bases. The germline gives CDR1 SGHKS, CDR2 YYEKEE (reference sequence). CDR3 DNA sequence: TGTGCCAGCAGCTTAGGGGGGCTGGACGAGCAGTACGTC. It encodes CASSLGGLDEQYV.

The gene calls are TRBV6-2 or TRBV6-3 and TRBJ2-2; perhaps D is TRBD1 or TRBD2 (5 bases each). The ends were cut back, 5 bases at V and 3 bases at J, with 13 bases in the middle. This CDR3 comprises 15 residues. Looked up from germline, CDR1 is MNHEY and CDR2 is SVGEGT. CDR3 sequence: CASSPEGTDTGELFF. CDR3 sequence (DNA): TGTGCCAGCAGTCCGGAAGGGACCGACACCGGGGAGCTGTTTTTT.

The chain employs TRBV5-1 and TRBJ1-6; D uncertain. The CDR3 extends over 14 amino acids. The germline CDR1 and CDR2 sequences are SGHRS and YFSETQ. V was trimmed by 4 bases and J by 7 bases, leaving 12 bases between them. As DNA, the CDR3 is TGCGCCAGCAGCCCGGACGGTCGAAATTCACCCCTCCACTTT. Residues: CASSPDGRNSPLHF.

V is TRBV7-8 and J is TRBJ2-5; D is possibly TRBD2 (6 bases). Germline CDR1 reads SGHVS; CDR2 reads FQNEAQ. The CDR3 covers 16 residues. Trimming removed 1 base from V and 2 bases from J, with 14 bases in between. This CDR3 reads CASSLDRGTSQETQYF. CDR3 nucleotide sequence: TGTGCCAGCAGCTTAGACCGCGGGACTTCACAAGAGACCCAGTACTTC.

This rearrangement joins TRBV3-1 (or the pseudogene TRBV3-2) to TRBJ2-1; 9 nucleotides agree with TRBD2. V lost 3 bases to trimming and J lost 1 base; unmatched junction nucleotides: 10. The germline V gene encodes CDR1 LGHDT and CDR2 YNNKEL (reference sequence). There are 18 residues in the CDR3. The CDR3 bases are TGTGCCAGCAGCCAGGTTTTAGCGGGAGCCGTTTCCTACAATGAGCAGTTCTTC. Amino acid sequence: CASSQVLAGAVSYNEQFF.

This clone has a single count. The chain joins TRBV5-1 to TRBJ1-2; D gene uncertain. Trimming cost V 0 bases and J 7 bases, with 13 bases left between them. This CDR3 spans 14 amino acids. Germline values: CDR1 SGHRS, CDR2 YFSETQ. CDR3 in DNA: TGCGCCAGCAGCTTGGAACCCCAGGAGGGTGGCTACACCTTC. This gives the protein CASSLEPQEGGYTF. The variable domain in full, with the rest retrieved from reference TRBV5-1 and TRBJ1-2, is KAGVTQTPRYLIKTRGQQVTLSCSPISGHRSVSWYQQTPGQGLQFLFEYFSETQRNKGNFPGRFSGRQFSNSRSEMNVSTLELGDSALYLCASSLEPQEGGYTFGSGTRLTVV.

The CDR3 DNA sequence: TGTGCCAGCAGTGAACAATCCGGCACTGAAGCTTTCTTT. It specifies CASSEQSGTEAFF. The gene calls are TRBV2 and TRBJ1-1; unclear D gene. Germline loops: CDR1 SNHLY, CDR2 FYNNEI. Deletions cut 2 bases from V and 4 bases from J, with 8 bases between. CDR3 size: 13 residues.

The chain links TRBV5-8 to TRBJ1-2; TRBD1 aligns across 11 bases. The CDR3 loop spans 14 amino acids. Per germline, CDR1 SGHTS and CDR2 YDEGEE. J lost 3 bases, V lost 6 bases, and 4 bases had no gene match. The CDR3 DNA reads TGTGCCAGCACCGTGGGACAGGGGGACTATGGCTACACCTTC. Its translation: CASTVGQGDYGYTF.

This clone was seen a few times. The V call is TRBV4-1, the J call TRBJ2-3, with 7 nucleotides matching TRBD1. The CDR3 totals 15 residues. V was clipped by 4 bases and J by 2 bases; unmatched bases: 6. In germline, CDR1 is MGHRA, CDR2 YSYEKL. The CDR3 nucleotides read TGCGCCAGCAGCCCGGGGACAGTATACACAGATACGCAGTATTTT. It yields the protein CASSPGTVYTDTQYF.

This chain joins TRBV6-2 or TRBV6-3 and TRBJ1-1, with D possibly TRBD1 on 6 matching bases. The CDR3 is 17 amino acids. Looked up from germline, CDR1 is MNHEY and CDR2 is SVGEGT. The V and J ends lost 6 bases and 7 bases respectively, with 27 bases between them. The CDR3 nucleotides read TGTGCCAGCAGCCCCGTACAGGGAAGGTTCGGTAGTGGTGAAGCTTTCTTT. Translating gives CASSPVQGRFGSGEAFF.

The CDR3 nucleotides read TGTGCCAGCGACAGGGACCCGCTCTCTGGGGCCAACGTCCTGACTTTC. Its protein product is CASDRDPLSGANVLTF. V and J are TRBV9 and TRBJ2-6, with 7 bases identical to TRBD1. CDR1 and CDR2 from the germline V gene are SGDLS and YYNGEE. After removal of 7 bases from V and 0 bases from J, the junction contained 7 bases not matched to a gene. The CDR3 totals 16 residues.

The chain couples TRBV4-1 to TRBJ2-5; TRBD2 matches 7 bases. J gave up 4 bases and V 1 base, and 12 bases lay outside the gene matches. The CDR3 length is 17 residues. Germline V gives CDR1 MGHRA, CDR2 YSYEKL. CDR3 sequence reads: CASSQGVVAGEGETQYF. CDR3 DNA sequence: TGCGCCAGCAGCCAAGGCGTCGTGGCGGGAGAGGGAGAGACCCAGTACTTC.

The chain combines TRBV24-1 with TRBJ1-5, with D unclear. The germline V and J ends were trimmed by 1 base and 0 bases, with 12 bases remaining between them. Per the germline V gene, CDR1 is KGHDR and CDR2 is SFDVKD. The CDR3 runs to 17 residues. CDR3 amino acids: CATSDFESLNSNQPQHF. CDR3 in DNA: TGTGCCACCAGTGATTTTGAGAGCCTTAATAGCAATCAGCCCCAGCATTTT.

This clone turned up a few times. This same CDR3 is encoded by further DNA sequences in the sample. The rearrangement links TRBV18 to TRBJ1-3; no clear D gene. Trimming removed 3 bases from V and 0 bases from J, with 9 bases in between. Germline V gene data show CDR1 as KGHSH and CDR2 as LQKENI. The CDR3 runs to 15 residues. The CDR3 region has the DNA TGTGCCAGCTCACCCGACCGAAGCTCTGGAAACACCATATATTTT. Its translation is CASSPDRSSGNTIYF.

This clone was seen a handful of times. This chain joins TRBV6-2 or TRBV6-3 and TRBJ2-7; D is unclear. The V end was cut by 4 bases, the J end by 0 bases, with 13 bases between. The CDR3 covers 15 residues. Germline values: CDR1 MNHEY, CDR2 SVGEGT. CDR3 residues: CASSSGRHSSYEQYV. In DNA, the CDR3 is TGTGCCAGCAGTTCCGGTCGACATTCCTCCTACGAGCAGTACGTC.

V gene TRBV7-2 combines with J gene TRBJ1-1; D perhaps matches TRBD1 (5 bases). Per germline, CDR1 SGHTA and CDR2 FQGNSA. The CDR3 covers 15 residues. Between the trimmed V and J ends, which lost 1 base and 1 base, there was a span of 10 bases. CDR3 nucleotide sequence: TGTGCCAGCAGCTTAGTTAGGGGCAGGAACACTGAAGCTTTCTTT. It translates to CASSLVRGRNTEAFF.

This clone has a single count. The chain employs TRBV5-4 and TRBJ1-1; D gene unclear. The V gene's germline CDR1 is SGHNT and CDR2 YYREEE (reference sequence). CDR3 length equals 13 residues. Trimming took 4 bases from V and 4 from J, leaving 11 bases between them. In DNA form, the CDR3 reads TGTGCCAGCAGCCTGGGCCACCCCACTGAAGCTTTCTTT. Protein: CASSLGHPTEAFF.

The rearrangement uses TRBV3-1 (or the pseudogene TRBV3-2) and TRBJ1-5; possibly TRBD1 for D (5 bases). The CDR3 contains 15 residues. Trimming took 0 bases from V and 6 from J, leaving 12 bases between them. CDR1 and CDR2 (germline): LGHDT, YNNKEL (reference sequence). In nucleotides, the CDR3 is TGTGCCAGCAGCCAAGACCCCAGGGCGGGTCAGCCCCAGCATTTT. It yields the protein CASSQDPRAGQPQHF.

The chain links TRBV7-9 to TRBJ2-7, with TRBD1 matching 7 bases. CDR3 length: 14 amino acids. Trimming cost V 1 base and J 5 bases; bases outside gene matches: 5. The germline gives CDR1 SEHNR, CDR2 FQNEAQ (reference sequence). CDR3 amino acids: CASSLGTRGHEQYV. The CDR3 region has the DNA TGTGCCAGCAGCTTAGGGACGAGGGGGCACGAGCAGTACGTC.

The chain carries TRBV6-2 or TRBV6-3 and TRBJ2-3; 8 bases match TRBD2. Trimming took 2 bases from V and 4 from J; bases not matched to a gene: 8. CDR3 size: 16 residues. Germline-derived CDR1 and CDR2 are MNHEY and SVGEGT. Written as DNA, the CDR3 is TGTGCCAGCAGTTACCCATTGGCGGGAGGATCAGATACGCAGTATTTT. Its translation is CASSYPLAGGSDTQYF.

For this clone: Other DNA sequences within the sample encode an identical CDR3. This chain uses TRBV5-1 with TRBJ1-1; tentative D call: TRBD1 (5 bases). The V and J ends lost 2 bases and 1 base respectively, with 9 bases between them. Germline V lookup: CDR1 SGHRS, CDR2 YFSETQ. This CDR3 contains 14 residues. This chain's CDR3 is CASSLVGQNTEAFF. The CDR3 region has the DNA TGCGCCAGCAGCTTAGTAGGACAGAACACTGAAGCTTTCTTT.

J is TRBJ1-5 and V is TRBV19; D uncertain. V lost 5 bases and J lost 0, with 14 bases in between. The CDR3 runs to 16 residues. CDR1 LNHDA and CDR2 SQIVND come from the germline V gene (reference sequence). CDR3 sequence reads: CASSVEWFLSNQPQHF. The CDR3 DNA reads TGTGCCAGTAGTGTCGAATGGTTCCTTAGCAATCAGCCCCAGCATTTT. The whole variable domain, filled in from reference TRBV19 and TRBJ1-5, reads DGGITQSPKYLFRKEGQNVTLSCEQNLNHDAMYWYRQDPGQGLRLIYYSQIVNDFQKGDIAEGYSVSREKKESFPLTVTSAQKNPTAFYLCASSVEWFLSNQPQHFGDGTRLSIL.

V is TRBV4-1 and J is TRBJ2-5; no reliable D call. The CDR3 contains 12 residues. Trimming removed 3 bases from V and 7 bases from J, with 9 bases in between. Looked up from germline, CDR1 is MGHRA and CDR2 is YSYEKL. CDR3 nucleotides: TGCGCCAGCAGCCAGGACGAGTGGACCCAGTACTTC. It yields the protein CASSQDEWTQYF.

This chain connects TRBV6-2 or TRBV6-3 to TRBJ2-5; D is undetermined. The CDR3 is 16 amino acids. Germline lookup yields CDR1 MNHEY and CDR2 SVGEGT. V was pared by 0 bases and J by 7 bases, with 18 bases between. CDR3 region: CASSYSIGPIHGTQYF. The CDR3 DNA follows: TGTGCCAGCAGTTACTCGATTGGTCCCATTCACGGGACCCAGTACTTC.

This clone was counted a single time. The chain has TRBV6-5 and TRBJ1-2; TRBD1 matches at 9 bases. Germline assignment: CDR1 MNHEY and CDR2 SVGAGI. V dropped 6 bases and J dropped 3; count of bases not matched to a gene: 8. The CDR3 has 15 residues. CDR3 residues: CASRTIQGADYGYTF. The CDR3 nucleotides read TGTGCCAGCAGAACGATACAGGGGGCCGACTATGGCTACACCTTC.

The rearrangement joins TRBV25-1 to TRBJ1-6, with D unclear. The CDR3 loop spans 15 amino acids. V was pared by 6 bases and J by 3 bases, with 12 bases between. Germline CDR1 MGHDK, CDR2 SYGVNS. The CDR3: CASRASEGYNSPLHF. The CDR3 DNA reads as TGTGCCAGCAGGGCCTCAGAAGGCTATAATTCACCCCTCCACTTT. Using reference TRBV25-1 and TRBJ1-6 for the parts outside the CDR3, the full variable domain is EADIYQTPRYLVIGTGKKITLECSQTMGHDKMYWYQQDPGMELHLIHYSYGVNSTEKGDLSSESTVSRIRTEHFPLTLESARPSHTSQYLCASRASEGYNSPLHFGNGTRLTVT.